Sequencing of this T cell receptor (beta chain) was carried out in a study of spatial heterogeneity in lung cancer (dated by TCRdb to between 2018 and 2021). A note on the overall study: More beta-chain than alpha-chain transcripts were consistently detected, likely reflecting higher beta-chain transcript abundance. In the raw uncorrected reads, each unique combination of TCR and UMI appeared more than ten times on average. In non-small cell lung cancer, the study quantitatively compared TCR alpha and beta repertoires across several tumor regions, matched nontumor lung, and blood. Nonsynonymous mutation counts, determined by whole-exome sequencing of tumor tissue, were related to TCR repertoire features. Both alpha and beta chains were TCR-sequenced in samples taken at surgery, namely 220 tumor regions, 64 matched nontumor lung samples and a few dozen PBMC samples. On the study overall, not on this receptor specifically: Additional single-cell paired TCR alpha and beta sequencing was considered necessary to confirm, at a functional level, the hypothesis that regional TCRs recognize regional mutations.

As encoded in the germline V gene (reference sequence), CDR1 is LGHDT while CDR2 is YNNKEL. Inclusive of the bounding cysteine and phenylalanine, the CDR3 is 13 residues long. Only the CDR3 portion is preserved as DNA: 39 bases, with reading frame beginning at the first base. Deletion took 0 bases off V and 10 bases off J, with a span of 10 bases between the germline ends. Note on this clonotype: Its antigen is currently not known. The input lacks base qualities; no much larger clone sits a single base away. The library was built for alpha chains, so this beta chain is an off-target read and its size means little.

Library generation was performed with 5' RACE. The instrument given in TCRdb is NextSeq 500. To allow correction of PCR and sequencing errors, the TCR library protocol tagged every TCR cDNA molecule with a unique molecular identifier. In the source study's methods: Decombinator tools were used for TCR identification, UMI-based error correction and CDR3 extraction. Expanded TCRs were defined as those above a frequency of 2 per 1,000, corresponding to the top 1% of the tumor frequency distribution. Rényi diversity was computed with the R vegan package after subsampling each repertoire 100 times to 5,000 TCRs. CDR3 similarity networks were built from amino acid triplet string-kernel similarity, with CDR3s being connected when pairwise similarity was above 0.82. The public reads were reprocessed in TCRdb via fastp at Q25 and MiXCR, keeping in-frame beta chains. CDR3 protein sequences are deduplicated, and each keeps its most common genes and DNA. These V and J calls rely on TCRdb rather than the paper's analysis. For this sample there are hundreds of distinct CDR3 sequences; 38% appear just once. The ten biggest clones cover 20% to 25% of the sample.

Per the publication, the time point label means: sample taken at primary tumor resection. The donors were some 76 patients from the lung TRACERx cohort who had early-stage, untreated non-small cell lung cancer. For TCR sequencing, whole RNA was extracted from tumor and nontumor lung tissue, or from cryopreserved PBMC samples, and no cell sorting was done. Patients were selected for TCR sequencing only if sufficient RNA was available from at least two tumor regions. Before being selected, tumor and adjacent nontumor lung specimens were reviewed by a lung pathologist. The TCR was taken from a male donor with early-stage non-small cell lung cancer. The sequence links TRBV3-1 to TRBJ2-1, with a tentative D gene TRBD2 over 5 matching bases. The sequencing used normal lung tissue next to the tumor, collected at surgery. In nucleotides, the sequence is TGTGCCAGCAGCCAAGATCGAGGGAGAGAGCAGTTCTTC. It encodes CASSQDRGREQFF.